Below are 28 T cell receptor beta chains sequenced from a single sample in a study of CD8 T cells in ankylosing spondylitis. Using its own MiXCR run on the 5' RACE reads, TCRdb lists one record per CDR3 protein. The sample has about 360,000 distinct CDR3 sequences; 20% to 25% are singletons. The sample taken for sequencing was blood, either unsorted or a sorted T cell fraction (not recorded which). These receptors originate from a male donor with ankylosing spondylitis or in good health (not recorded which).

This clonotype turned up a few times. The chain employs TRBV11-2 and TRBJ2-1, with D uncertain. The V end lost 1 base, the J end lost 4 bases, and 8 bases lay between the germline ends. This CDR3 is built from 14 residues. The germline V gene encodes CDR1 SGHAT and CDR2 FQNNGV. The CDR3 reads CASSLATIYNEQFF. CDR3 DNA: TGTGCCAGCAGCTTAGCCACCATTTACAATGAGCAGTTCTTC.

The chain joins TRBV20-1 to TRBJ2-2, with D possibly TRBD1 on 6 matching bases. Germline V gene sequence: CDR1 DFQATT, CDR2 SNEGSKA (reference sequence). V lost 4 bases, J lost 7 bases, and 22 bases lay in between. The CDR3 is made up of 16 amino acids. The CDR3 nucleotides are TGCAGTGCTACCGGGTATTCGACAGGTCAGGACGGGGAGCTGTTTTTT. Protein: CSATGYSTGQDGELFF.

J is TRBJ2-3 and V is TRBV29-1; D is unresolved. Trimming stripped 1 base from V and 2 bases from J, with 10 bases between. Germline V lookup: CDR1 SQVTM, CDR2 ANQGSEA. This CDR3 contains 14 residues. CDR3 protein: CSVEVVGYTDTQYF. CDR3 coding DNA: TGCAGCGTTGAAGTGGTGGGTTACACAGATACGCAGTATTTT.

This clonotype has more than one count but fewer than ten. The rearrangement joins TRBV6-2 or TRBV6-3 to TRBJ2-4; tentatively, D is TRBD1 (6 bases). The germline CDR1 and CDR2 sequences are MNHEY and SVGEGT. The CDR3 spans 16 residues. With 6 bases removed from V and 0 bases from J, the gap between germline ends came to 15 bases. As DNA, the CDR3 is TGTGCCAGCAGAGCCTGGACAGACCTAGCCAAAAACATTCAGTACTTC. Its protein is CASRAWTDLAKNIQYF.

Only a few counts were recorded for this clonotype. The chain couples TRBV6-4 to TRBJ2-3; 7 bases fit TRBD2. Germline CDR1 and CDR2: MRHNA and SNTAGT. Trimming removed 3 bases from V and 6 bases from J; junction bases left unmatched: 12. The CDR3 has 16 residues. The CDR3 region is CASSETLGGGSDTQYF. Here the CDR3 DNA reads TGTGCCAGCAGTGAAACCCTCGGCGGGGGAAGCGATACGCAGTATTTT.

The rearrangement joins TRBV12-3 or TRBV12-4 to TRBJ1-5, with D hard to call. The CDR3 extends over 14 amino acids. The ends were cut back, 3 bases at V and 1 base at J, with 7 bases in the middle. The CDR3 reads CASSFDNSNQPQHF. CDR3 DNA sequence: TGTGCCAGCAGTTTCGACAACAGCAATCAGCCCCAGCATTTT.

This chain joins TRBV3-1 and TRBJ2-7; 7 positions agree with TRBD1. V was clipped by 5 bases and J by 0 bases; unmatched bases: 10. The CDR3 runs 16 residues. In germline, CDR1 is LGHDT, CDR2 YNNKEL (reference sequence). Here the CDR3 DNA reads TGTGCCAGCAGCGGCTGGGGGACAGCGAGCTCCTACGAGCAGTACTTC. This translates into CASSGWGTASSYEQYF.

In this sample, this clonotype turned up many times. V usage is TRBV29-1 and J usage is TRBJ2-1, with D unclear. CDR3 length: 14 residues. Germline assignment: CDR1 SQVTM and CDR2 ANQGSEA. Trimming shortened V by 0 bases and J by 7 bases, and 13 bases separated the two germline ends. This CDR3 is CSVEEGPLGNEQFF. The CDR3 DNA follows: TGCAGCGTTGAAGAGGGCCCTCTAGGTAATGAGCAGTTCTTC.

The rearrangement joins TRBV20-1 to TRBJ2-7, with D perhaps matching TRBD2 (5 bases). CDR1 and CDR2 from the germline V gene are DFQATT and SNEGSKA (reference sequence). This CDR3 region has 13 residues. V lost 6 bases and J 1 base, leaving 13 bases between the germline ends. The CDR3 spells CSATRTGSYEQYF. DNA of the CDR3: TGCAGTGCCACCAGGACGGGATCCTACGAGCAGTACTTC.

This clonotype has just a few counts. CDR3 protein: CASSPRLGNNEQFF. The CDR3 DNA reads as TGTGCCAGCAGCCCCCGTTTGGGGAACAATGAGCAGTTCTTC. The gene calls are TRBV5-5 and TRBJ2-1; D is ambiguous. The V end was cut by 4 bases, the J end by 5 bases, with 13 bases between. The CDR3 runs to 14 residues. Germline V gene data show CDR1 as SGHKS and CDR2 as YYEKEE (reference sequence).

A few counts support this clonotype. V is TRBV5-5 and J is TRBJ1-2; D gene uncertain. V gave up 3 bases and J gave up 1 base, with 10 bases separating them. This CDR3 has 14 residues. Germline CDR1 and CDR2: SGHKS and YYEKEE (reference sequence). The CDR3 loop reads CASSSPTDNYGYTF. For the CDR3, the DNA is TGTGCCAGCAGCTCTCCGACGGATAACTATGGCTACACCTTC.

This clonotype has a handful of counts. The chain is built from TRBV6-5 and TRBJ2-2; a possible D gene is TRBD2 (7 bases). V was cut by 1 base and J by 6 bases, with 15 bases left in between. The CDR3 sequence is 16 residues long. CDR1 is MNHEY, CDR2 SVGAGI, per germline. The CDR3 loop is CASSYYGGGAPGELFF. DNA of the CDR3: TGTGCCAGCAGTTACTATGGGGGGGGCGCTCCCGGGGAGCTGTTTTTT.

The CDR3, as DNA: TGTGCCAGCAGCCAAGTGGGACAGGGGGCGCGAGAGAACGAGCAGTACTTC. This encodes CASSQVGQGARENEQYF. V usage is TRBV3-1 and J usage is TRBJ2-7; 12 bases match TRBD1. Trimming cost V 1 base and J 5 bases; bases outside gene matches: 9. Germline CDR1 is LGHDT and CDR2 is YNNKEL (reference sequence). This CDR3 has 17 residues.

V usage is TRBV11-2 and J usage is TRBJ1-1, with D unclear. CDR1 and CDR2 from the germline V gene are SGHAT and FQNNGV. The V end was cut by 5 bases, the J end by 3 bases, with 10 bases between. The CDR3 covers 13 residues. For the CDR3, the DNA is TGTGCCAGCAGCCCATGGCAGGACACTGAAGCTTTCTTT. Amino acids: CASSPWQDTEAFF.

V and J are TRBV7-3 and TRBJ2-3; no firm D call. Germline lookup yields CDR1 SGHTA and CDR2 FQGTGA. Trimming stripped 2 bases from V and 4 bases from J, with 13 bases between. The CDR3 runs to 15 residues. CDR3 in amino acids: CASSLLPTWADTQYF. The DNA for the CDR3 is TGTGCCAGCAGCTTATTGCCCACCTGGGCAGATACGCAGTATTTT.

J is TRBJ2-1 and V is TRBV2; D assignment may be TRBD1 or TRBD2 (5 bases each). Looked up from germline, CDR1 is SNHLY and CDR2 is FYNNEI. Trimming left V 6 bases short and J 8 bases short, with 11 bases between. CDR3 length: 12 amino acids. For the CDR3, the DNA is TGTGCCAGCAGGAGGGGCGTCGATGAGCAGTTCTTC. Its translation: CASRRGVDEQFF.

J is TRBJ2-5 and V is TRBV12-3 or TRBV12-4; D might be TRBD1 (6 bases). This CDR3 has 15 residues. The V and J ends lost 3 bases and 0 bases respectively, with 11 bases between them. This chain's CDR3 is CASSFKGGYQETQYF. The CDR3 DNA reads TGTGCCAGCAGTTTTAAAGGGGGATACCAAGAGACCCAGTACTTC.

Written as DNA, the CDR3 is TGTGCCAGCAGCTTCGGGGCTATCACACTACTAAACTATGGCTACACCTTC. It yields the protein CASSFGAITLLNYGYTF. This chain uses TRBV5-6 with TRBJ1-2, with D tentatively TRBD1 (5 bases). CDR1 is SGHDT and CDR2 is YYEEEE in the germline V gene. This CDR3 comprises 17 residues. The V gene lost 2 bases and the J gene lost 2 bases, with 19 bases spanning the gap. Looking up the rest from reference TRBV5-6 and TRBJ1-2 gives the full variable domain: DAGVTQSPTHLIKTRGQQVTLRCSPKSGHDTVSWYQQALGQGPQFIFQYYEEEERQRGNFPDRFSGHQFPNYSSELNVNALLLGDSALYLCASSFGAITLLNYGYTFGSGTRLTVV.

This clonotype was observed a handful of times. The V gene is TRBV7-9, the J gene TRBJ2-7; D unresolved. CDR3 length: 13 amino acids. Trimming took 5 bases from V and 6 from J, leaving 14 bases between them. CDR1 is SEHNR, CDR2 FQNEAQ, per germline (reference sequence). This CDR3 is CASSPPDSIEQYF. The CDR3 DNA follows: TGTGCCAGCAGCCCCCCAGACTCCATCGAGCAGTACTTC.

The rearrangement uses TRBV25-1 and TRBJ2-1; tentative D call: TRBD2 (7 bases). The CDR3 length is 15 residues. Trimming shortened V by 1 base and J by 6 bases, and 13 bases separated the two germline ends. Germline lookup yields CDR1 MGHDK and CDR2 SYGVNS. CDR3 loop: CASSEWGGRFNEQFF. The CDR3 region has the DNA TGTGCCAGCAGTGAATGGGGGGGGCGTTTCAATGAGCAGTTCTTC.

This clonotype was counted between two and nine times. The rearrangement joins TRBV12-3 or TRBV12-4 to TRBJ2-1; 9 bases are shared with TRBD1. The V and J ends lost 2 bases and 6 bases, in that order; junction bases with no gene match: 5. The CDR3 loop spans 15 amino acids. CDR3: CASSLFGQGPNEQFF. The CDR3 DNA follows: TGTGCCAGCAGTTTATTTGGACAGGGGCCCAATGAGCAGTTCTTC.

The DNA for the CDR3 is TGTGCCAGCAGCCCCCCCGGACTAGCGGCGGACGGGGAGCTGTTTTTT. Its protein is CASSPPGLAADGELFF. The chain combines TRBV5-6 with TRBJ2-2, with 10 bases aligning to TRBD2. V lost 4 bases to trimming and J lost 7 bases; unmatched junction nucleotides: 10. The CDR3 is 16 residues long. Germline lookup yields CDR1 SGHDT and CDR2 YYEEEE.

This sequence joins TRBV27 and TRBJ2-1, with a tentative D call TRBD1 (6 bases). V gave up 7 bases and J gave up 13 bases, with 14 bases separating them. The CDR3 runs 11 residues. CDR1 and CDR2 (germline): MNHEY, SMNVEV (reference sequence). The CDR3 DNA reads as TGTGCCAGCACCCTTGACGGGACACAGTTCTTC. It translates to CASTLDGTQFF.

This clonotype turned up a few times. This chain's CDR3 is CASRTSSGGAPREQFF. CDR3 DNA: TGTGCCAGCAGAACTTCTAGCGGGGGGGCCCCCCGGGAGCAGTTCTTC. V and J are TRBV2 and TRBJ2-1, with 12 bases matching TRBD2. V lost 6 bases to trimming and J lost 10 bases; unmatched junction nucleotides: 13. CDR1 is SNHLY, CDR2 FYNNEI, per germline. The CDR3 runs to 16 residues.

This clonotype was counted a few times. The chain uses TRBV5-1 and TRBJ1-2, with D perhaps matching TRBD1 (6 bases). Germline V lookup: CDR1 SGHRS, CDR2 YFSETQ. This CDR3 is built from 14 residues. V lost 0 bases, J lost 4 bases, and 10 bases lay in between. Written as DNA, the CDR3 is TGCGCCAGCAGCTTGGACACAGGGTTCTATGGCTACACCTTC. It encodes CASSLDTGFYGYTF.

The chain carries TRBV3-1 and TRBJ2-7; 9 nucleotides agree with TRBD1. In germline, CDR1 is LGHDT, CDR2 YNNKEL (reference sequence). This CDR3 contains 15 residues. J was trimmed by 5 bases and V by 0 bases; bases with no gene match: 5. Here the CDR3 reads CASSQEGTGKHEQYF. For the CDR3, the DNA is TGTGCCAGCAGCCAAGAGGGGACAGGGAAACACGAGCAGTACTTC.

The rearrangement links TRBV6-2 or TRBV6-3 to TRBJ2-7; a possible D gene is TRBD2 (5 bases). The V gene's germline CDR1 is MNHEY and CDR2 SVGEGT. The CDR3 extends over 13 amino acids. The ends were cut back, 2 bases at V and 6 bases at J, with 11 bases in the middle. CDR3 DNA sequence: TGTGCCAGCAGTTACGCGGGTAGGGCCGAGCAGTACTTC. This codes for CASSYAGRAEQYF.

The J gene is TRBJ2-7, the V gene TRBV7-8; 9 bases align to TRBD1. V shed 3 bases and J 1 base; nucleotides not matched to a gene: 7. The CDR3 has 16 residues. Germline CDR1 and CDR2: SGHVS and FQNEAQ. The CDR3 region has the DNA TGTGCCAGCAGCTTGGTCGCGGGACAGGGTTCCTACGAGCAGTACTTC. Translating it yields CASSLVAGQGSYEQYF.